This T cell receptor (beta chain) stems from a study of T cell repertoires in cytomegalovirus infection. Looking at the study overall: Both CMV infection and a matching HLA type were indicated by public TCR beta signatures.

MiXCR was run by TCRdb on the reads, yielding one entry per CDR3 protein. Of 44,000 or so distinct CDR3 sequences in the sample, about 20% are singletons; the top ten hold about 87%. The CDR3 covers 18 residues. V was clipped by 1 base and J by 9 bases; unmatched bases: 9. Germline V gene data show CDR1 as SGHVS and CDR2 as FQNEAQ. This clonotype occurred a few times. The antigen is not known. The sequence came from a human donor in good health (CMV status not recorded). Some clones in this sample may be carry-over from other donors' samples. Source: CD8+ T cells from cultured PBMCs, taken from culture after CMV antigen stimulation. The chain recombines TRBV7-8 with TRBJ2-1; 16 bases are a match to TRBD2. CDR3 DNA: TGTGCCAGCAGCTTAGGAAGAGGGACTAGCGGGAGGGCCAGTGAGCAGTTCTTC. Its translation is CASSLGRGTSGRASEQFF.